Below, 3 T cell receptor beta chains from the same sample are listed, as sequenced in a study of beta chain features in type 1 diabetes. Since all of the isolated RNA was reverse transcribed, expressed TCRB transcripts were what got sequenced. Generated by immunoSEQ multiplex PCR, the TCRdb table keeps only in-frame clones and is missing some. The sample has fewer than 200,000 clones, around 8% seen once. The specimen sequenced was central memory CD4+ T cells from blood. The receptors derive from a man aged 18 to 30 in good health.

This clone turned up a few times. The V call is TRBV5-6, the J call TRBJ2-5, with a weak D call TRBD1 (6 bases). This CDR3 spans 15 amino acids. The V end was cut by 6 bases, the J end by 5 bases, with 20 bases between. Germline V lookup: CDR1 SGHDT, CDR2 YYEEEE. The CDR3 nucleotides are TGTGCCAGCAACCGGGACACGACGTTAGGGGAGACCCAGTACTTC. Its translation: CASNRDTTLGETQYF. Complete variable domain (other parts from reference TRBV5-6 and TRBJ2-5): DAGVTQSPTHLIKTRGQQVTLRCSPKSGHDTVSWYQQALGQGPQFIFQYYEEEERQRGNFPDRFSGHQFPNYSSELNVNALLLGDSALYLCASNRDTTLGETQYFGPGTRLLVL.

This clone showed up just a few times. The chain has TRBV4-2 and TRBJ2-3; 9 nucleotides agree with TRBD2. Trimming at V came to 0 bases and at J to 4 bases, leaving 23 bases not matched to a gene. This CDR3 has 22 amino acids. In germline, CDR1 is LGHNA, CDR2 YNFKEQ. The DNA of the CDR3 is TGTGCCAGCAGCCAAGATTGGGTTGACCGGAGGGCGGGGGGGATTACGGCAGATACGCAGTATTTT. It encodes CASSQDWVDRRAGGITADTQYF.

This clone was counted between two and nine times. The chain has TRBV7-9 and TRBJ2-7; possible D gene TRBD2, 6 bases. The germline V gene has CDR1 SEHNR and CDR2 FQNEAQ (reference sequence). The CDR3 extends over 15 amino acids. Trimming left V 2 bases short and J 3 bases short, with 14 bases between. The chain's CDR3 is CASSLWRDGDYEQYF. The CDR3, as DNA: TGTGCCAGCAGCTTATGGAGGGACGGAGACTACGAGCAGTACTTC.